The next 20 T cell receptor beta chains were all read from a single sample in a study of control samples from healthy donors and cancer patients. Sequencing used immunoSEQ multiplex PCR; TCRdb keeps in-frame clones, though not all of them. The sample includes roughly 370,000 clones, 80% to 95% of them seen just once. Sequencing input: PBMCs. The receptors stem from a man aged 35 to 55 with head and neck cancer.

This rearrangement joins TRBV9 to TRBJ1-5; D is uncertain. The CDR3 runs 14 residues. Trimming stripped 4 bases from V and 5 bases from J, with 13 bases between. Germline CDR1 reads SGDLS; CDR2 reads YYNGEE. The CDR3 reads CASSRSGGDQPQHF. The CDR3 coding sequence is TGTGCCAGCAGCCGGTCAGGTGGGGATCAGCCCCAGCATTTT.

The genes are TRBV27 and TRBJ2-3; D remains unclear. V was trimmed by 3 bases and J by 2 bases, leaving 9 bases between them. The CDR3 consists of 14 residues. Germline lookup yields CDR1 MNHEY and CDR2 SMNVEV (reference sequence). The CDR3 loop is CASSFRIPTDTQYF. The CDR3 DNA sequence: TGTGCCAGCAGTTTCAGAATTCCCACAGATACGCAGTATTTT.

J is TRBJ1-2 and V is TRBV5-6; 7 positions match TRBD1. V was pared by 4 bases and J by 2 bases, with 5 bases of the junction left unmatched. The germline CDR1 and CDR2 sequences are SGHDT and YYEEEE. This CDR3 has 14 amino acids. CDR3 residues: CASSPGQVNYGYTF. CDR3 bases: TGTGCCAGCAGCCCAGGACAGGTCAACTATGGCTACACCTTC.

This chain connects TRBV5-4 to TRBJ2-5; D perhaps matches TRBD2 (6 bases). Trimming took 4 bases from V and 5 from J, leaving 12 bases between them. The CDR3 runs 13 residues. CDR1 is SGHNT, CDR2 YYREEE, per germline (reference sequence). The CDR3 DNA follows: TGTGCCAGCAGCCCGGGACTTTCGGAGACCCAGTACTTC. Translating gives CASSPGLSETQYF.

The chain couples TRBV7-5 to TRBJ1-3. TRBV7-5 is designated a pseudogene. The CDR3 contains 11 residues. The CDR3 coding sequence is TGTGCCAGAAGCGTCGGACGGGCCATATATTTT. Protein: CARSVGRAIYF.

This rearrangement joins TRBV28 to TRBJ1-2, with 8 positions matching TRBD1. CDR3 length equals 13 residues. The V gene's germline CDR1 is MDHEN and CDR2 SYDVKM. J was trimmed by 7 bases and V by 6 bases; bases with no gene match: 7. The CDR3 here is CASSRGQGPGYTF. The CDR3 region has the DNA TGTGCCAGCAGCCGAGGACAGGGCCCTGGCTACACCTTC.

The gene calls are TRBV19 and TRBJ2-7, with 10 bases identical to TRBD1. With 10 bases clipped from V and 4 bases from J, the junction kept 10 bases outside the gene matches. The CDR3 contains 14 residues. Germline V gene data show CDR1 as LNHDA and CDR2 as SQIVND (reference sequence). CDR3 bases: TGTGCCACCAACGCCGGGACAGGGGCGTACGAGCAGTACTTC. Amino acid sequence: CATNAGTGAYEQYF.

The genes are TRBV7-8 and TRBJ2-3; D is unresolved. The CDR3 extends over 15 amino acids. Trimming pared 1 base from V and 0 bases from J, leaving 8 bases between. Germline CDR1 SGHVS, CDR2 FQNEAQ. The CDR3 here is CASSLEWQSTDTQYF. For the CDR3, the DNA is TGTGCCAGCAGCTTAGAATGGCAGAGCACAGATACGCAGTATTTT.

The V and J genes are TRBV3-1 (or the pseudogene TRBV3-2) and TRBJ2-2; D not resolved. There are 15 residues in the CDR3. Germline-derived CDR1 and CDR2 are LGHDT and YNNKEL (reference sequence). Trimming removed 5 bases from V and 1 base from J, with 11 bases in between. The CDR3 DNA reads TGTGCCAGCAGCTATGGCGGTTTGAACACCGGGGAGCTGTTTTTT. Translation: CASSYGGLNTGELFF.

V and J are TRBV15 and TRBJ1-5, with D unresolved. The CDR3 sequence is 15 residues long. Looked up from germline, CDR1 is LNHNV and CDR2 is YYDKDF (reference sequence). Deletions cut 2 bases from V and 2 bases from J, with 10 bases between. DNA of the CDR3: TGTGCCACCAGCAGACAGGTGAGGGGCAATCAGCCCCAGCATTTT. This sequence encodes CATSRQVRGNQPQHF. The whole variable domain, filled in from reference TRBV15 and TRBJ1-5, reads DAMVIQNPRYQVTQFGKPVTLSCSQTLNHNVMYWYQQKSSQAPKLLFHYYDKDFNNEADTPDNFQSRRPNTSFCFLDIRSPGLGDTAMYLCATSRQVRGNQPQHFGDGTRLSIL.

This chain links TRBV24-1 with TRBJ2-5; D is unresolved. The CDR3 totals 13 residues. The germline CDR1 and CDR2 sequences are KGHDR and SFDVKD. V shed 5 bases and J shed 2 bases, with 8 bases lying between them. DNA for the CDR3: TGTGCCACCAGTGGACCGCAGCAAGAGACCCAGTACTTC. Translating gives CATSGPQQETQYF.

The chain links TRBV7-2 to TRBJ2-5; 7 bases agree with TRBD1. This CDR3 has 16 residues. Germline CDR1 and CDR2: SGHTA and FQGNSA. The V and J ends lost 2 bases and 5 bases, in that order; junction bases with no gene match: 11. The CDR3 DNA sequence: TGTGCCAGCAGCTTACTTCAGGGGGAGTCCGGGGAGACCCAGTACTTC. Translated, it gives CASSLLQGESGETQYF.

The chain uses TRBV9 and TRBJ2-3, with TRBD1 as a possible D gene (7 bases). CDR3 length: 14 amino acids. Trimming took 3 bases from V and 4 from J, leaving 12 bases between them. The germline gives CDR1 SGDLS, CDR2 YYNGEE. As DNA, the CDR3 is TGTGCCAGCAGCGCCAGGGGGGAGGCAGATACGCAGTATTTT. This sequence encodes CASSARGEADTQYF.

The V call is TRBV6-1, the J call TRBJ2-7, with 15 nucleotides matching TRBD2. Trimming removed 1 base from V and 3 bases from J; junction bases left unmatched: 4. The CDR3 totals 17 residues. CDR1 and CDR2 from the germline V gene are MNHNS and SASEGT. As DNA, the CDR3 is TGTGCCAGCAGTGAAGGGACTAGCGGGAGGGTAAGCTACGAGCAGTACTTC. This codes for CASSEGTSGRVSYEQYF.

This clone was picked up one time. The CDR3 region has the DNA TGCGCCAGCAGCTTGGCCGATAAGCATTCATACACCGGGGAGCTGTTTTTT. It encodes CASSLADKHSYTGELFF. The V gene is TRBV5-1, the J gene TRBJ2-2, with no clear D. V shed 0 bases and J shed 3 bases, with 15 bases lying between them. CDR3 size: 17 residues. CDR1 is SGHRS and CDR2 is YFSETQ in the germline V gene.

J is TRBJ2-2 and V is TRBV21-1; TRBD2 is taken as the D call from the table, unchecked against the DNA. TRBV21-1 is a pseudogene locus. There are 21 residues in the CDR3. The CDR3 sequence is CASSRQPIDGGGGNHTGELFF. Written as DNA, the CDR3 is TGTGCCAGCAGCAGACAGCCTATCGACGGTGGGGGGGGGAACCACACCGGGGAGCTGTTTTTT.

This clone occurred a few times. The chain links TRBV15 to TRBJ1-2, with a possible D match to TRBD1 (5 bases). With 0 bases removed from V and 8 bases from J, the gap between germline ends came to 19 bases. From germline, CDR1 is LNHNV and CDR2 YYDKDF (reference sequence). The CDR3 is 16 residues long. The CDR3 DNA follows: TGTGCCACCAGCAGAGATCTGAGGAAGGGGCAACAGGGCTACACCTTC. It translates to CATSRDLRKGQQGYTF.

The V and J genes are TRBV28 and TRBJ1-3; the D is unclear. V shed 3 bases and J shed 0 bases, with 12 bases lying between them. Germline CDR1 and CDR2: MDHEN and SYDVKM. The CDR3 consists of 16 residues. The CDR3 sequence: CASSLQSLGSGNTIYF. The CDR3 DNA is TGTGCCAGCAGTTTGCAGTCCCTAGGCTCTGGAAACACCATATATTTT.

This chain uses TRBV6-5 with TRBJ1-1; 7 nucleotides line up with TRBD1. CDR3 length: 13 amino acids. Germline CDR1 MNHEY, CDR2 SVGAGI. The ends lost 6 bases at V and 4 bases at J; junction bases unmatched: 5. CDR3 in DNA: TGTGCCAGCAGGAGACAGGGCGTCACTGAAGCTTTCTTT. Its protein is CASRRQGVTEAFF.

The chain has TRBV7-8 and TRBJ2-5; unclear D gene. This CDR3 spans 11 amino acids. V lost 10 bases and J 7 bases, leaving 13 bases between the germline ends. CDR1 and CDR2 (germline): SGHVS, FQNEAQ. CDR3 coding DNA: TGTGCCACCGGGCGGTCAGGGACCCAGTACTTC. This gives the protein CATGRSGTQYF.